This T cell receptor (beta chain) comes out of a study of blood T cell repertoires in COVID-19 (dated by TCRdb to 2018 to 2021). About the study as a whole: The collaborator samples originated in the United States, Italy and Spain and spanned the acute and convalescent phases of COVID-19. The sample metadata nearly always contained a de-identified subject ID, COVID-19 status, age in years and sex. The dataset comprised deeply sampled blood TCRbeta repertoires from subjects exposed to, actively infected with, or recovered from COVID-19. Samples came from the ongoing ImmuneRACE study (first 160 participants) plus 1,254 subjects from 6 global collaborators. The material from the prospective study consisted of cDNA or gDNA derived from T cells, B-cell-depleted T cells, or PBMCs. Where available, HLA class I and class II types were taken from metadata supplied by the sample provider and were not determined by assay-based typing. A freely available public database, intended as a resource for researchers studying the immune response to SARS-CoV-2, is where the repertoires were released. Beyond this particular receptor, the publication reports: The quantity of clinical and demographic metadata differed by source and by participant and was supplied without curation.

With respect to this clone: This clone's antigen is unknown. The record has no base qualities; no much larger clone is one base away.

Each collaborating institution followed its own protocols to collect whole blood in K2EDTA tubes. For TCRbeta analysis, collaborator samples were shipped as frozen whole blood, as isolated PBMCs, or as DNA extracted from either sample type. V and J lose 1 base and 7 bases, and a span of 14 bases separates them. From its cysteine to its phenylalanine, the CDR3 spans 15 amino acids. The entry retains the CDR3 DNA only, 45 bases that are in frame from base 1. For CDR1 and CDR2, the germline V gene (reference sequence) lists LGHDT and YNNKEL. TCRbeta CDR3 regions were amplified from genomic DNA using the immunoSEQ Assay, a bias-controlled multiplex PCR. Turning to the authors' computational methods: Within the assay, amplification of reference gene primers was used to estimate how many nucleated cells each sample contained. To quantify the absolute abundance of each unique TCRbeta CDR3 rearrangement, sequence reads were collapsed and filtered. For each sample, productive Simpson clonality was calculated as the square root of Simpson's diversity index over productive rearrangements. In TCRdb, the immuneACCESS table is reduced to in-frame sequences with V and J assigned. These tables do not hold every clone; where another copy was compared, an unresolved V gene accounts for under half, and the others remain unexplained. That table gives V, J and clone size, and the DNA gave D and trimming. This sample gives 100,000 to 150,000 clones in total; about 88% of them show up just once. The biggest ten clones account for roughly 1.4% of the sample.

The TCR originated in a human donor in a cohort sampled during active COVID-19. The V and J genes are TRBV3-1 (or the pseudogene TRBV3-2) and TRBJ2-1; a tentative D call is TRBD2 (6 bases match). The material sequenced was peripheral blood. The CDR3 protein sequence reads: CASSQALRRGNEQFF. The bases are TGTGCCAGCAGCCAAGCCTTGCGGAGGGGAAATGAGCAGTTCTTC.